Detailed here is one TCR beta chain. V was pared by 6 bases and J by 5 bases, with 3 bases of the junction left unmatched. The CDR3 extends over 13 amino acids. Per germline, CDR1 MNHEY and CDR2 SVGAGI. This entry is derived from a study of blood T cell repertoires in COVID-19. The wider study: The samples span acute and convalescent COVID-19 from the United States, Italy and Spain.

The method was immunoSEQ multiplex PCR; TCRdb's version includes in-frame clones alone and lacks a portion of them. Counted here are some 140,000 clones, about four fifths occurring once; the ten biggest clones make up 25% to 30%. This sequence originates from a woman aged 60-70 years with acute or convalescent COVID-19. V gene TRBV6-5 combines with J gene TRBJ1-1, with 10 positions matching TRBD1. The specimen was peripheral blood. The chain's CDR3 is CASSRQGATEAFF. CDR3 DNA: TGTGCCAGCAGCAGACAGGGGGCTACTGAAGCTTTCTTT.